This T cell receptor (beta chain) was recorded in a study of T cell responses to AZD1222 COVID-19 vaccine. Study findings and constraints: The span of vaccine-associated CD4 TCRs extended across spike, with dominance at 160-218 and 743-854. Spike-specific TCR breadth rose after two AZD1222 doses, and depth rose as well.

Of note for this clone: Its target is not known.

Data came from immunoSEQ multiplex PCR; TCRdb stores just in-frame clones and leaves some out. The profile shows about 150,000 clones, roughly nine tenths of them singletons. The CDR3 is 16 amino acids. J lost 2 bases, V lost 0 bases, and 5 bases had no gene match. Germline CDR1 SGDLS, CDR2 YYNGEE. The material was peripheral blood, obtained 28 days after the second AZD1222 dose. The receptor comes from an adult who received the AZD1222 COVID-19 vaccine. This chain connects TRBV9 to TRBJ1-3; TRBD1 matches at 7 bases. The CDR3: CASSVGSGGTGNTIYF. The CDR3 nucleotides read TGTGCCAGCAGCGTAGGGTCAGGGGGGACTGGAAACACCATATATTTT.